Listed here are 18 T cell receptor beta chains from one sample, sequenced in a study of neurological immune-mediated disorders. TCRdb independently ran MiXCR on the 5' RACE reads; one entry per CDR3 protein. The repertoire has about 55,000 distinct CDR3 sequences, about 3.5% of them found once; the top ten carry approximately 1.5%. The specimen was PBMCs. The origin of the receptors is a young man with multiple sclerosis.

This clonotype was observed many times. Here the CDR3 DNA reads TGTGCCAGCAGCCCCGGGACGGCATCATACATTCAGTACTTC. It yields the protein CASSPGTASYIQYF. V is TRBV7-9 and J is TRBJ2-4; tentatively, D is TRBD1 or TRBD2 (5 bases each). Germline CDR1 is SEHNR and CDR2 is FQNEAQ (reference sequence). Trimming took 5 bases from V and 8 from J, leaving 16 bases between them. The CDR3 runs to 14 residues. The full variable domain, completed using reference TRBV7-9 and TRBJ2-4, is DTGVSQNPRHKITKRGQNVTFRCDPISEHNRLYWYRQTLGQGPEFLTYFQNEAQLEKSRLLSDRFSAERPKGSFSTLEIQRTEQGDSAMYLCASSPGTASYIQYFGAGTRLSVL.

This clonotype was observed at least ten times. The chain is built from TRBV6-6 and TRBJ1-1; TRBD1 aligns across 9 bases. This CDR3 contains 16 residues. Germline CDR1 and CDR2: MNHNY and SVGAGI (reference sequence). The V segment lost 4 bases and the J segment 1 base; nucleotides outside the gene matches: 7. The DNA for the CDR3 is TGTGCCAGCAGTTGGGGACAGGGAGGGGAGAACACTGAAGCTTTCTTT. Translated, it gives CASSWGQGGENTEAFF.

This clonotype was seen ten or more times. The genes are TRBV6-5 and TRBJ1-5; D is undetermined. The CDR3 consists of 13 residues. Per the germline V gene, CDR1 is MNHEY and CDR2 is SVGAGI. Trimming removed 0 bases at V and 7 bases at J, with 7 bases between. The CDR3 sequence is CASSYSSDQPQHF. CDR3 DNA sequence: TGTGCCAGCAGTTACTCATCGGACCAGCCCCAGCATTTT.

This clonotype appeared many times. J is TRBJ2-2 and V is TRBV7-8; D could derive from TRBD1 or TRBD2 (5 bases each). The CDR3 length is 16 residues. Trimming removed 5 bases at V and 0 bases at J, with 13 bases between. Germline V CDR1 and CDR2: SGHVS, FQNEAQ. CDR3 nucleotide sequence: TGTGCCAGCAGCGCCCGCGTGGGGGCGAACACCGGGGAGCTGTTTTTT. Translating gives CASSARVGANTGELFF.

This clonotype was seen many times. The chain uses TRBV9 and TRBJ2-1; D ambiguous. Germline CDR1 reads SGDLS; CDR2 reads YYNGEE. There are 12 residues in the CDR3. The V end was cut by 4 bases, the J end by 4 bases, with 6 bases between. The CDR3 bases are TGTGCCAGCAGCATCAAGTACAATGAGCAGTTCTTC. Translating it yields CASSIKYNEQFF.

V usage is TRBV20-1 and J usage is TRBJ2-3; D not resolved. In germline, CDR1 is DFQATT, CDR2 SNEGSKA (reference sequence). V lost 6 bases, J lost 2 bases, and 15 bases lay in between. The CDR3 sequence is 14 residues long. The CDR3 DNA sequence: TGCAGTGCCTCCGCCCTTTTAACCACAGATACGCAGTATTTT. Translated: CSASALLTTDTQYF.

The sample holds a few counts of this clonotype. The chain carries TRBV12-3 or TRBV12-4 and TRBJ2-5; 8 bases align to TRBD1. V gave up 6 bases and J gave up 1 base; unmatched junction bases: 10. This CDR3 is built from 16 residues. The CDR3 loop is CASSPTGRGLQETQYF. The CDR3 coding sequence is TGTGCCAGCAGCCCGACGGGCAGGGGGCTCCAAGAGACCCAGTACTTC.

This clonotype was observed a handful of times. The chain uses TRBV20-1 and TRBJ1-2; no firm D call. Germline CDR1 is DFQATT and CDR2 is SNEGSKA (reference sequence). This CDR3 contains 13 residues. The V end lost 0 bases, the J end lost 4 bases, and 9 bases lay between the germline ends. For the CDR3, the DNA is TGCAGTGCTAGAGATTTGATCCCCTATGGCTACACCTTC. Translated, it gives CSARDLIPYGYTF.

This clonotype came up many times. The V and J genes are TRBV7-9 and TRBJ1-1; D gene unclear. With 0 bases removed from V and 3 bases from J, the gap between germline ends came to 17 bases. In germline, CDR1 is SEHNR, CDR2 FQNEAQ (reference sequence). This CDR3 is built from 17 residues. CDR3 nucleotides: TGTGCCAGCAGCTTAGCGCGGTTCGGGTCCCCCGACACTGAAGCTTTCTTT. Residues: CASSLARFGSPDTEAFF.

This chain uses TRBV12-3 or TRBV12-4 with TRBJ2-5; 9 bases map to TRBD1. The V gene end was trimmed by 6 bases and the J gene end by 3 bases; junction bases not matched to a gene: 5. The CDR3 runs to 14 residues. This CDR3 reads CASRTGGKKETQYF. In DNA form, the CDR3 reads TGTGCCAGCAGGACAGGGGGAAAAAAAGAGACCCAGTACTTC.

This clonotype was recorded at least ten times. V usage is TRBV28 and J usage is TRBJ2-7; TRBD2 agrees at 7 bases. The CDR3 loop spans 14 amino acids. CDR1 and CDR2 (germline): MDHEN, SYDVKM. J gave up 5 bases and V 2 bases, and 6 bases lay outside the gene matches. The DNA of the CDR3 is TGTGCCAGCAGTTTAGGCGGGAGATGGGACGAGCAGTACTTC. Its translation is CASSLGGRWDEQYF.

Ten or more counts support this clonotype. This chain links TRBV7-9 with TRBJ2-2; tentatively, D is TRBD2 (5 bases). V gave up 2 bases and J gave up 2 bases, with 6 bases separating them. This CDR3 comprises 14 residues. Germline assignment: CDR1 SEHNR and CDR2 FQNEAQ (reference sequence). CDR3 region: CASSLLANTGELFF. DNA of the CDR3: TGTGCCAGCAGCTTACTAGCCAACACCGGGGAGCTGTTTTTT. Using reference TRBV7-9 and TRBJ2-2 for the parts outside the CDR3, the full variable domain is DTGVSQNPRHKITKRGQNVTFRCDPISEHNRLYWYRQTLGQGPEFLTYFQNEAQLEKSRLLSDRFSAERPKGSFSTLEIQRTEQGDSAMYLCASSLLANTGELFFGEGSRLTVL.

This clonotype was detected many times. This chain joins TRBV27 and TRBJ2-1; the match to TRBD2 covers 9 bases. CDR1 and CDR2 (germline): MNHEY, SMNVEV (reference sequence). This CDR3 is built from 15 residues. The J segment lost 3 bases and the V segment lost 3 bases, leaving 3 bases of the junction unmatched. The CDR3 coding sequence is TGTGCCAGCAGTTTCGGACTAGCGTTCTACAATGAGCAGTTCTTC. Protein: CASSFGLAFYNEQFF.

This clonotype was counted many times. The rearrangement uses TRBV20-1 and TRBJ2-2, with D perhaps being TRBD1 or TRBD2 (7 bases each). There are 16 residues in the CDR3. V was clipped by 2 bases and J by 4 bases, with 17 bases between them. Germline V gene data show CDR1 as DFQATT and CDR2 as SNEGSKA (reference sequence). The CDR3 loop is CSARPREGAGTGELFF. DNA of the CDR3: TGCAGTGCTAGACCCAGGGAGGGGGCGGGCACCGGGGAGCTGTTTTTT.

At least ten counts were recorded for this clonotype. This chain links TRBV6-5 with TRBJ2-7; 11 nucleotides agree with TRBD2. Germline V CDR1 and CDR2: MNHEY, SVGAGI. The CDR3 totals 16 residues. V was pared by 1 base and J by 4 bases, with 6 bases of the junction left unmatched. DNA of the CDR3: TGTGCCAGCAGTTACTTCGGGACTAGCGGCGGATACGAGCAGTACTTC. Protein product: CASSYFGTSGGYEQYF.

There are many counts of this clonotype. This chain links TRBV7-9 with TRBJ2-2; D is uncertain. Trimming took 0 bases from V and 6 from J, leaving 5 bases between them. Germline CDR1 SEHNR, CDR2 FQNEAQ (reference sequence). The CDR3 extends over 13 amino acids. The CDR3 is CASSLAPAGELFF. CDR3 in DNA: TGTGCCAGCAGCTTAGCCCCGGCCGGGGAGCTGTTTTTT.

The sample holds many counts of this clonotype. This rearrangement joins TRBV9 to TRBJ2-1, with D perhaps matching TRBD1 (6 bases). From germline, CDR1 is SGDLS and CDR2 YYNGEE. V lost 0 bases and J 3 bases, leaving 10 bases between the germline ends. This CDR3 is built from 15 residues. In nucleotides, the CDR3 is TGTGCCAGCAGCGTAGGGGGGCAAAGCTACAATGAGCAGTTCTTC. It encodes CASSVGGQSYNEQFF.

A note on this clonotype: Possible read error: a much larger clone is one base away. The missing conserved phenylalanine or tryptophan at the end of this CDR3 makes a read error likely. CDR3 residues: CASSHRTGGYGYTV. CDR3 bases: TGTGCCAGCAGCCACCGGACCGGTGGGTATGGCTACACCGTC. The chain carries TRBV3-1 and TRBJ1-2; D is unresolved. Germline assignment: CDR1 LGHDT and CDR2 YNNKEL (reference sequence). Trimming took 3 bases from V and 5 from J, leaving 13 bases between them. This CDR3 comprises 14 residues.